A single sample is the source of the 28 T cell receptor beta chains below, sequenced in a study of patients and donors after allogeneic stem cell transplantation. MiXCR, run by TCRdb on the RT-PCR reads, gives a single entry per CDR3 protein. The sample has approximately 430,000 distinct CDR3 sequences; 16% are singletons. Sequenced sample: blood, either unsorted or a sorted T cell fraction (not recorded which). These TCRs come from a human donor who was either an allogeneic HSCT recipient or a stem cell or donor lymphocyte infusion donor (not recorded which). It is not recorded whose cells these are; they may come from a transplant donor.

The table lists this clonotype with many counts. The chain is built from TRBV12-3 or TRBV12-4 and TRBJ2-7; D gene ambiguous. V lost 2 bases, J lost 4 bases, and 9 bases lay in between. The length of the CDR3 is 13 residues. The chain's CDR3 is CASSLYPIYEQYF. CDR3 nucleotides: TGTGCCAGCAGTTTATATCCAATATACGAGCAGTACTTC.

The genes are TRBV5-1 and TRBJ2-1; perhaps TRBD2 as D (6 bases). Germline loops: CDR1 SGHRS, CDR2 YFSETQ. V lost 3 bases and J 3 bases, leaving 13 bases between the germline ends. CDR3 length: 15 amino acids. CDR3 amino acids: CASSYGTEDYNEQFF. The CDR3 DNA sequence: TGCGCCAGCAGCTACGGGACTGAAGACTACAATGAGCAGTTCTTC.

This clonotype turned up a few times. The gene calls are TRBV4-1 and TRBJ2-7; D is possibly TRBD2 (7 bases). The CDR3 contains 11 residues. CDR1 MGHRA and CDR2 YSYEKL come from the germline V gene. V lost 4 bases, J lost 12 bases, and 13 bases lay in between. The CDR3 spells CASSLGGVRYF. Here the CDR3 DNA reads TGCGCCAGCAGCCTAGGGGGGGTACGGTACTTC.

V and J are TRBV6-4 and TRBJ2-1; 10 bases are a match to TRBD1. The CDR3 length is 15 residues. CDR1 and CDR2 from the germline V gene are MRHNA and SNTAGT. After removal of 5 bases from V and 0 bases from J, the junction contained 1 base not matched to a gene. The CDR3 sequence: CASSRQGASYNEQFF. CDR3 in DNA: TGTGCCAGCAGTCGACAGGGGGCCTCCTACAATGAGCAGTTCTTC.

V is TRBV7-9 and J is TRBJ2-4; D may be TRBD2 (5 bases). V shed 10 bases and J shed 9 bases, with 16 bases lying between them. Germline lookup yields CDR1 SEHNR and CDR2 FQNEAQ (reference sequence). The CDR3 length is 12 residues. This CDR3 is CAIHRGVGIQYF. Here the CDR3 DNA reads TGTGCCATCCACCGGGGAGTCGGCATTCAGTACTTC.

V usage is TRBV6-1 and J usage is TRBJ2-7; D gene uncertain. Germline V gene sequence: CDR1 MNHNS, CDR2 SASEGT. V dropped 1 base and J dropped 8 bases, with 9 bases sitting between them. This CDR3 comprises 12 residues. In DNA form, the CDR3 reads TGTGCCAGCAGTGAAGGGCAACCTAAGCAGTACTTC. Protein product: CASSEGQPKQYF.

This sequence joins TRBV2 and TRBJ2-2; 7 bases match TRBD1. Germline V gives CDR1 SNHLY, CDR2 FYNNEI. V shed 4 bases and J 6 bases; nucleotides not matched to a gene: 5. This CDR3 is built from 14 residues. The CDR3 bases are TGTGCCAGCAGTGGCCAGGGGGTGGCCGGGGAGCTGTTTTTT. This translates into CASSGQGVAGELFF.

This clonotype was counted between two and nine times. The chain combines TRBV25-1 with TRBJ2-7; 9 bases are shared with TRBD1. Germline V lookup: CDR1 MGHDK, CDR2 SYGVNS. Trimming cost V 4 bases and J 3 bases; bases outside gene matches: 4. This CDR3 has 14 amino acids. The CDR3 protein is CASSAGTGLYEQYF. As DNA, the CDR3 is TGTGCCAGCAGTGCCGGGACAGGGCTCTACGAGCAGTACTTC.

The gene calls are TRBV7-2 and TRBJ1-1; D remains unclear. V lost 3 bases and J 1 base, leaving 9 bases between the germline ends. The germline V gene has CDR1 SGHTA and CDR2 FQGNSA. The CDR3 extends over 14 amino acids. The CDR3 sequence is CASSLERANTEAFF. The CDR3 region has the DNA TGTGCCAGCAGCTTGGAAAGAGCGAACACTGAAGCTTTCTTT.

This clonotype was detected a few times. The chain's CDR3 is CASSPFGTAHNEQFF. DNA of the CDR3: TGTGCCAGCAGCCCTTTCGGGACAGCACACAATGAGCAGTTCTTC. V gene TRBV9 combines with J gene TRBJ2-1; 7 positions agree with TRBD1. Germline V gene data show CDR1 as SGDLS and CDR2 as YYNGEE. V trimming: 4 bases; J trimming: 5 bases; junction bases outside the gene matches: 9. This CDR3 spans 15 amino acids.

The chain couples TRBV3-1 to TRBJ1-2; TRBD1 matches 9 bases. The germline V gene encodes CDR1 LGHDT and CDR2 YNNKEL (reference sequence). V was pared by 4 bases and J by 6 bases, with 9 bases of the junction left unmatched. The CDR3 sequence is 15 residues long. The CDR3: CASSPRDRVFNGYTF. For the CDR3, the DNA is TGTGCCAGCAGCCCGCGGGACAGGGTATTCAATGGCTACACCTTC.

This clonotype was counted between two and nine times. This rearrangement joins TRBV7-7 to TRBJ2-5; D remains ambiguous. Germline V gives CDR1 SSHAT, CDR2 FNYEAQ (reference sequence). The CDR3 has 14 residues. V was trimmed by 4 bases and J by 2 bases, leaving 11 bases between them. CDR3 in DNA: TGTGCCAGCAGCTCTGGACCGGAACAAGAGACCCAGTACTTC. Encoded protein: CASSSGPEQETQYF.

The chain combines TRBV12-3 or TRBV12-4 with TRBJ2-2, with D perhaps given as TRBD1 or TRBD2 (6 bases each). V was shortened by 7 bases and J by 6 bases, with 15 bases between the two germline ends. This CDR3 has 14 amino acids. CDR3 nucleotides: TGTGCCAGCACCCAATTGGGGGGCCCCGGGGAGCTGTTTTTT. Translating gives CASTQLGGPGELFF.

J is TRBJ2-1 and V is TRBV18; D is possibly TRBD1 (6 bases). Trimming removed 11 bases at V and 7 bases at J, with 21 bases between. Germline V gives CDR1 KGHSH, CDR2 LQKENI. This CDR3 is 14 amino acids long. The CDR3 coding sequence is TGTGCCGCCGGGGCAGGGGCCTACAATAATGAGCAGTTCTTC. Translated, it gives CAAGAGAYNNEQFF.

This clonotype was observed a few times. The V gene is TRBV4-2, the J gene TRBJ2-1; D is unclear. Germline CDR1 and CDR2: LGHNA and YNFKEQ. V lost 3 bases and J lost 4, with 7 bases in between. CDR3 length equals 13 residues. The CDR3 protein is CASSQAHYNEQFF. The CDR3 DNA sequence: TGTGCCAGCAGCCAGGCCCATTACAATGAGCAGTTCTTC.

This clonotype was observed at least ten times. This rearrangement joins TRBV3-1 to TRBJ2-1, with TRBD1 matching 9 bases. Germline V lookup: CDR1 LGHDT, CDR2 YNNKEL (reference sequence). This CDR3 region has 14 residues. The V segment lost 5 bases and the J segment 5 bases; nucleotides outside the gene matches: 4. The CDR3 region is CASSSGTGHNEQFF. DNA for the CDR3: TGTGCCAGCAGCTCAGGGACAGGGCACAATGAGCAGTTCTTC.

This clonotype has at least ten counts. The genes are TRBV29-1 and TRBJ2-4, with D perhaps matching TRBD1 (5 bases). The germline V and J ends were trimmed by 0 bases and 0 bases, with 12 bases remaining between them. This CDR3 comprises 16 residues. Germline CDR1 is SQVTM and CDR2 is ANQGSEA. In DNA form, the CDR3 reads TGCAGCGTTGAAGATCTGGACAATGGAGCCAAAAACATTCAGTACTTC. It yields the protein CSVEDLDNGAKNIQYF.

This clonotype was seen only a few times. This chain joins TRBV29-1 and TRBJ2-5; 16 bases are a match to TRBD2. The CDR3 is made up of 19 amino acids. J was trimmed by 0 bases and V by 5 bases; bases with no gene match: 12. Germline V lookup: CDR1 SQVTM, CDR2 ANQGSEA. CDR3 protein: CSVSGKPGTSGRDQETQYF. The CDR3 DNA sequence: TGCAGCGTTTCCGGTAAACCCGGGACTAGCGGGAGGGACCAAGAGACCCAGTACTTC. Combining the CDR3 with reference TRBV29-1 and TRBJ2-5 gives the whole variable domain SAVISQKPSRDICQRGTSLTIQCQVDSQVTMMFWYRQQPGQSLTLIATANQGSEATYESGFVIDKFPISRPNLTFSTLTVSNMSPEDSSIYLCSVSGKPGTSGRDQETQYFGPGTRLLVL.

This clonotype was observed at least ten times. The CDR3 DNA is TGTGCCAGCAGTCTAACTAACGCCGGACACTGGTGGGATCAGCCCCAGCATTTT. Translation gives CASSLTNAGHWWDQPQHF. The V and J genes are TRBV12-3 or TRBV12-4 and TRBJ1-5, with TRBD1 as a possible D gene (5 bases). V dropped 5 bases and J dropped 5 bases, with 25 bases sitting between them. The CDR3 has 18 amino acids.

V and J are TRBV11-2 and TRBJ1-5, with a weak D call TRBD1 (6 bases). CDR1 and CDR2 from the germline V gene are SGHAT and FQNNGV. There are 16 residues in the CDR3. V lost 5 bases and J 2 bases, leaving 16 bases between the germline ends. DNA for the CDR3: TGTGCCAGCAGCCCTACCGGGACAACGCGCAATCAGCCCCAGCATTTT. Its translation: CASSPTGTTRNQPQHF.

This clonotype showed up just a few times. This chain uses TRBV7-6 with TRBJ2-7; D uncertain. Trimming shortened V by 5 bases and J by 7 bases, and 9 bases separated the two germline ends. The CDR3 has 11 residues. CDR1 and CDR2 (germline): SGHVS, FNYEAQ. CDR3 protein: CASSVKDEQYF. The CDR3 DNA is TGTGCCAGCAGCGTAAAGGATGAGCAGTACTTC. The variable domain in full, completed from reference TRBV7-6 and TRBJ2-7, reads GAGVSQSPRYKVTKRGQDVALRCDPISGHVSLYWYRQALGQGPEFLTYFNYEAQQDKSGLPNDRFSAERPEGSISTLTIQRTEQRDSAMYRCASSVKDEQYFGPGTRLTVT.

This clonotype showed up many times. The chain recombines TRBV2 with TRBJ1-1; D is ambiguous. V shed 7 bases and J shed 6 bases, with 6 bases lying between them. The CDR3 covers 10 residues. Germline CDR1 SNHLY, CDR2 FYNNEI. This chain's CDR3 is CASMGPEAFF. The CDR3 DNA follows: TGTGCCAGCATGGGTCCTGAAGCTTTCTTT.

In this sample, this clonotype turned up a few times. The gene calls are TRBV6-5 and TRBJ2-7, with 8 bases fitting TRBD1. CDR1 and CDR2 (germline): MNHEY, SVGAGI. V was pared by 6 bases and J by 5 bases, with 3 bases of the junction left unmatched. This CDR3 has 12 amino acids. CDR3 in DNA: TGTGCCAGCAGCCGACAGGGGAACGAGCAGTACTTC. The encoded protein is CASSRQGNEQYF.

V gene TRBV18 combines with J gene TRBJ1-3, with D tentatively TRBD1 (6 bases). This CDR3 has 16 residues. The V end lost 3 bases, the J end lost 0 bases, and 12 bases lay between the germline ends. The germline V gene has CDR1 KGHSH and CDR2 LQKENI. Here the CDR3 reads CASSPGTQSSGNTIYF. The CDR3 DNA reads as TGTGCCAGCTCACCCGGGACACAGAGCTCTGGAAACACCATATATTTT.

This clonotype has at least ten counts. The rearrangement uses TRBV12-3 or TRBV12-4 and TRBJ1-5, with D unresolved. Trimming took off 6 bases at V and 1 base at J, with 13 bases between the two ends. This CDR3 spans 15 amino acids. Written as DNA, the CDR3 is TGTGCCAGCAGCGAATCAGGAGGCAGCAATCAGCCCCAGCATTTT. Encoded protein: CASSESGGSNQPQHF.

This clonotype was seen ten or more times. V usage is TRBV29-1 and J usage is TRBJ2-3; D not certain. CDR1 is SQVTM and CDR2 is ANQGSEA in the germline V gene. Trimming cost V 6 bases and J 3 bases, with 7 bases left between them. The CDR3 consists of 11 residues. The CDR3 reads CSVLITDTQYF. The CDR3 region has the DNA TGCAGCGTGCTCATTACAGATACGCAGTATTTT.

A few counts support this clonotype. The chain employs TRBV28 and TRBJ2-7; the match to TRBD2 covers 7 bases. CDR3 length: 13 residues. The germline CDR1 and CDR2 sequences are MDHEN and SYDVKM. J was trimmed by 5 bases and V by 2 bases; bases with no gene match: 3. CDR3 DNA sequence: TGTGCCAGCAGTTTAACTAGCGTCGACGAGCAGTACTTC. This codes for CASSLTSVDEQYF. The variable domain in full, with the rest retrieved from reference TRBV28 and TRBJ2-7, is DVKVTQSSRYLVKRTGEKVFLECVQDMDHENMFWYRQDPGLGLRLIYFSYDVKMKEKGDIPEGYSVSREKKERFSLILESASTNQTSMYLCASSLTSVDEQYFGPGTRLTVT.

This clonotype was detected a few times. A read error may account for a junction end that differs from germline. The rearrangement uses TRBV6-1 and TRBJ2-6, with D unresolved. CDR3 length: 16 residues. Germline V gives CDR1 MNHNS, CDR2 SASEGT. The CDR3 protein is CASKVQSLSGSNVLTF. The CDR3 DNA sequence: TGTGCCAGCAAGGTGCAGAGTCTCTCTGGGTCCAACGTCCTGACTTTC.